The T cell receptor (beta chain) under discussion was sequenced for a study of control samples from healthy donors and cancer patients. A note on this clone: Other DNA sequences in this specimen translate into the identical CDR3.

Germline CDR1 and CDR2: SGHDT and YYEEEE. With 1 base removed from V and 1 base from J, the gap between germline ends came to 10 bases. This CDR3 comprises 15 residues. Measured with immunoSEQ multiplex PCR; TCRdb has only the in-frame clones, and not every one. The table records roughly 55,000 clones, roughly 88% of them present only once. The TCR sequence derives from a man aged 50-59 years in good health. The sequenced material came from blood. The chain has TRBV5-6 and TRBJ2-3, with D maybe TRBD2 (5 bases). CDR3 bases: TGTGCCAGCAGCTTGTACGGGATTGGCACAGATACGCAGTATTTT. It encodes CASSLYGIGTDTQYF.